These T cell receptor beta chains were read from a single sample in a study of Ad26.COV2.S vaccination and SARS-CoV-2 variants. Profiling relied on immunoSEQ multiplex PCR, and the TCRdb table lists in-frame clones only, not all of them. This table has roughly 510,000 clones, around 85% appearing once. Source: peripheral blood, taken in a trial of Ad26.COV2.S vaccine versus placebo. The receptors stem from a person between 18 and 65 years old who received the Ad26.COV2.S COVID-19 vaccine or a placebo. Both conserved end residues are part of each CDR3. A D gene is named only where the DNA matches it firmly. Only some rows state a clone size, as once, few, many or a class for expanded clones.

clone size	V gene	J gene	D gene	CDR3 DNA	CDR3 protein
once	TRBV7-2	TRBJ2-3	NA	TGTGCCAGCAGCTGGGCAGATACGCAGTATTTT	CASSWADTQYF
NA	TRBV19	TRBJ2-7	TRBD2	TGTGCCAGTAGTCGAATTGGAGCGGGAGAGTACGAGCAGTACTTC	CASSRIGAGEYEQYF
NA	TRBV9	TRBJ2-7	TRBD2	TGTGCCAGCAGCGTGGGGGGGGACCTCTCCTACGAGCAGTACTTC	CASSVGGDLSYEQYF
NA	TRBV6-2/TRBV6-3	TRBJ1-2	TRBD1	TGTGCCAGCAGTTACCGCCCGGGACAGGGGGCCCATAACTATGGCTACACCTTC	CASSYRPGQGAHNYGYTF
NA	TRBV28	TRBJ2-5	TRBD2	TGTGCCAGCAAGAGAGGACTAGCGGGTTGGGAGACCCAGTACTTC	CASKRGLAGWETQYF
NA	TRBV7-9	TRBJ2-7	NA	TGTGCCAGCAGCTCCCTCGGGACAACCTACGAGCAGTACTTC	CASSSLGTTYEQYF
once	TRBV7-8	TRBJ2-7	TRBD2	TGTGCCAGCAGCTCACCGGGACTAGCGAGGTCCTACGAGCAGTACTTC	CASSSPGLARSYEQYF
once	TRBV18	TRBJ2-3	NA	TGTGCCAGCTCACCAGCCCGGGGAATGACGGCAGATACGCAGTATTTT	CASSPARGMTADTQYF
NA	TRBV20-1	TRBJ2-1	NA	TGCAGTGCTAGTCCAGCGGTTAGTGTTGAGCAGTTCTTC	CSASPAVSVEQFF
NA	TRBV9	TRBJ2-7	NA	TGTGCCAGCAGCGTAGCTCCGGGGGGCAGTTACGAGCAGTACTTC	CASSVAPGGSYEQYF
NA	TRBV5-5	TRBJ1-1	NA	TGTGCCAGCAGACCGGGACCGTACATGAACACTGAAGCTTTCTTT	CASRPGPYMNTEAFF
NA	TRBV5-1	TRBJ2-7	NA	TGCGCCAGCAGCATTCCCTCAGACGAGCAGTACTTC	CASSIPSDEQYF
NA	TRBV16	TRBJ1-2	NA	TGTGCCAGCGGGAGGGACATAGCTAACTATGGCTACACCTTC	CASGRDIANYGYTF
NA	TRBV6-2/TRBV6-3	TRBJ2-7	TRBD2	TGTGCCAGCAGTCAATCACTAGCGGGGAAGCAGTACTTC	CASSQSLAGKQYF
NA	TRBV24-1	TRBJ2-2	NA	TGTGCCACCAGTGATCCAGCGCGCGGGGAGCTGTTTTTT	CATSDPARGELFF
NA	TRBV6-1	TRBJ2-2	NA	TGTGCCACTCCCTCGGACAGCGCGAACACCGGGGAGCTGTTTTTT	CATPSDSANTGELFF
once	TRBV5-6	TRBJ1-2	NA	TGTGCCAGCAGCTTAGATCTAGGGGCAGCTAACTATGGCTACACCTTC	CASSLDLGAANYGYTF
once	TRBV27	TRBJ1-5	NA	TGTGCCAGCAGTTTACAGGGACTTGGCAATCAGCCCCAGCATTTT	CASSLQGLGNQPQHF
NA	TRBV28	TRBJ2-2	NA	TGTGCCAGCAGTTTAAGGGGGGTGGTCACCGGGGAGCTGTTTTTT	CASSLRGVVTGELFF
NA	TRBV7-2	TRBJ1-2	NA	TGTGCCAGCAGCTTAGGGGATCCGGTTGGCTACACCTTC	CASSLGDPVGYTF
few	TRBV4-1	TRBJ2-1	NA	TGCGCCAGCAGCCAAGATCGTGGGGGACTTAGCCACAATGAGCAGTTCTTC	CASSQDRGGLSHNEQFF
NA	TRBV7-9	TRBJ2-5	TRBD1	TGTGCCAGCAGCTTAGTAAGGATAGCCGACAGGGGTGTGGAGACCCAGTACTTC	CASSLVRIADRGVETQYF
NA	TRBV6-2/TRBV6-3	TRBJ1-1	NA	TGTGCCAGCAGGCCTCCCGGGTTCAACACTGAAGCTTTCTTT	CASRPPGFNTEAFF
NA	TRBV19	TRBJ2-7	NA	TGTGCCAGTAGTACCACACTTTCCGGGACCGAGCAGTACTTC	CASSTTLSGTEQYF
NA	TRBV4-1	TRBJ1-2	TRBD1	TGCGCCAGCAGCCAAACGACAGGGCCTTTTAACTATGGCTACACCTTC	CASSQTTGPFNYGYTF
NA	TRBV5-4	TRBJ2-3	TRBD2	TGTGCCAGCAGCTTCAGCGGGAGGACAGATACGCAGTATTTT	CASSFSGRTDTQYF
NA	TRBV14	TRBJ1-6	NA	TGTGCCAGCAGCCAGGAGCGGGATAGACTCCACTTT	CASSQERDRLHF
few	TRBV6-2/TRBV6-3	TRBJ2-3	NA	TGTGCCAGCAGTTATCGTGGGGGCAGGGTTACGCAGTATTTT	CASSYRGGRVTQYF
NA	TRBV7-3	TRBJ2-2	TRBD2	TGTGCCAGCAGCTCTCTCGGGTTCGGGACTAGAGCCGGGGAGCTGTTTTTT	CASSSLGFGTRAGELFF
NA	TRBV7-2	TRBJ1-3	NA	TGTGCCAGCAGCTTAAGTGGCGGAAACACCATATATTTT	CASSLSGGNTIYF
few	TRBV25-1	TRBJ2-5	NA	TGTGCCAGCAGTTTTGCCGGGGAGACCCAGTACTTC	CASSFAGETQYF
NA	TRBV18	TRBJ1-3	NA	TGTGCCAGCTCACCAAGCAGGGGTGCTGGAAACACCATATATTTT	CASSPSRGAGNTIYF
NA	TRBV3-1/TRBV3-2	TRBJ2-5	TRBD2	TGTGCCAGCAGCCCAGGCACTAGGGCGGGGGAAGAGACCCAGTACTTC	CASSPGTRAGEETQYF